Below are 5 T cell receptor beta chains sequenced from a single sample in a study of blood T cell repertoires in COVID-19. The table came from immunoSEQ multiplex PCR; TCRdb's copy has only in-frame clones and leaves some out. The sample shows 200,000 to 300,000 clones, 88% of them seen only once. What was sequenced was peripheral blood. These receptors all come from a woman between 35 and 50 years old who had recovered from COVID-19.

The chain carries TRBV30 and TRBJ2-7; possible D gene TRBD2, 5 bases. The CDR3 extends over 14 amino acids. CDR1 and CDR2 from the germline V gene are GTSNPN and SVGIG (reference sequence). V was shortened by 2 bases and J by 3 bases, with 14 bases between the two germline ends. CDR3 sequence (DNA): TGTGCCTGGAGTCCCCCGGGGAGCGGCTACGAGCAGTACTTC. Encoded protein: CAWSPPGSGYEQYF. The entire variable domain, with the rest obtained from reference TRBV30 and TRBJ2-7, is as follows: SQTIHQWPATLVQPVGSPLSLECTVEGTSNPNLYWYRQAAGRGLQLLFYSVGIGQISSEVPQNLSASRPQDRQFILSSKKLLLSDSGFYLCAWSPPGSGYEQYFGPGTRLTVT.

J is TRBJ2-1 and V is TRBV3-1 (or the pseudogene TRBV3-2), with TRBD2 matching over 13 bases. V trimming: 4 bases; J trimming: 5 bases; junction bases outside the gene matches: 8. Germline-derived CDR1 and CDR2 are LGHDT and YNNKEL (reference sequence). The length of the CDR3 is 17 residues. The CDR3 spells CASSPLAGGQGDNEQFF. The DNA for the CDR3 is TGTGCCAGCAGCCCACTAGCGGGAGGGCAAGGGGACAATGAGCAGTTCTTC.

The V and J genes are TRBV7-3 and TRBJ2-1, with D tentatively TRBD2 (6 bases). The CDR3 is 13 amino acids. Deletions cut 5 bases from V and 8 bases from J, with 13 bases between. Germline lookup yields CDR1 SGHTA and CDR2 FQGTGA. The CDR3 here is CASSPGSVDEQFF. In DNA form, the CDR3 reads TGTGCCAGCAGCCCCGGGAGCGTGGATGAGCAGTTCTTC.

V gene TRBV28 combines with J gene TRBJ2-1; 7 bases are shared with TRBD2. The CDR3 runs 16 residues. The trim removed 4 bases at V and 2 bases at J, leaving 8 bases unmatched. Germline V gene lookup returns CDR1 MDHEN and CDR2 SYDVKM. This chain's CDR3 is CASSSGGGGPYNEQFF. The CDR3 DNA sequence: TGTGCCAGCAGTTCCGGTGGGGGAGGGCCCTACAATGAGCAGTTCTTC.

The V and J genes are TRBV5-6 and TRBJ2-2, with D perhaps matching TRBD1 (5 bases). Deletions cut 4 bases from V and 7 bases from J, with 29 bases between. CDR1 and CDR2 (germline): SGHDT, YYEEEE. The CDR3 length is 19 residues. The CDR3, as DNA: TGTGCCAGCAGCCCCCCGCAGAAGGGGCGCCCCAGGTCCGACGGGGAGCTGTTTTTT. Protein sequence: CASSPPQKGRPRSDGELFF. Based on the CDR3 plus reference TRBV5-6 and TRBJ2-2, the full variable domain is DAGVTQSPTHLIKTRGQQVTLRCSPKSGHDTVSWYQQALGQGPQFIFQYYEEEERQRGNFPDRFSGHQFPNYSSELNVNALLLGDSALYLCASSPPQKGRPRSDGELFFGEGSRLTVL.